This T cell receptor beta chain came from a study of T cell responses to AZD1222 COVID-19 vaccine. Germline-derived CDR1 and CDR2 are SEHNR and FQNEAQ (reference sequence). This CDR3 has 14 amino acids. Trimming removed 4 bases at V and 6 bases at J, with 15 bases between. TCRdb's table, derived via immunoSEQ multiplex PCR, lists solely in-frame clones and lacks some. The sample carries under 75,000 clones, approximately 81% recorded once. The TCR sequence derives from an adult in good health. Specimen: peripheral blood, collected on day 0 of AZD1222 vaccination. The rearrangement links TRBV7-9 to TRBJ1-1; D might be TRBD1 (6 bases). The CDR3 DNA follows: TGTGCCAGCAGCTCGGGACAACCCTCATCTGAAGCTTTCTTT. It specifies CASSSGQPSSEAFF.